Listed below are T cell receptor beta chains from one sample, sequenced in a study of blood T cell repertoires in COVID-19. This table comes from immunoSEQ multiplex PCR, and its TCRdb copy is limited to in-frame clones, with some not included. The data hold roughly 140,000 clones, with about 80% observed a single time. Material for sequencing was peripheral blood. The receptor set was obtained from a human donor in a cohort sampled during active COVID-19. Both conserved end residues are part of each CDR3. A D gene is named only where the DNA matches it firmly. Some rows mark clone size as missing; the rest say once, few, many or name a class of expanded clone.

J gene: TRBJ2-3; D gene: .; V gene: TRBV18; clone size: once; CDR3 DNA: TGTGCCAGCTCACCAGCGGAGGGGATCCGCACAGATACGCAGTATTTT; CDR3 protein: CASSPAEGIRTDTQYF
J gene: TRBJ1-6; D gene: .; V gene: TRBV5-1; clone size: .; CDR3 DNA: TGCGCCAGCAGCAAAATACCAGGGGCCCTTAATTCACCCCTCCACTTT; CDR3 protein: CASSKIPGALNSPLHF
J gene: TRBJ2-2; D gene: TRBD2; V gene: TRBV3-1/TRBV3-2; clone size: few; CDR3 DNA: TGTGCCAGCAGCCGGGGGAGCGGGGGACCTAACACCGGGGAGCTGTTTTTT; CDR3 protein: CASSRGSGGPNTGELFF
J gene: TRBJ2-1; D gene: .; V gene: TRBV10-2; clone size: .; CDR3 DNA: TGCGCCAGCAGTGAGTCGAGGGGGGGCGCATCCTACAATGAGCAGTTCTTC; CDR3 protein: CASSESRGGASYNEQFF
J gene: TRBJ1-1; D gene: .; V gene: TRBV5-1; clone size: few; CDR3 DNA: TGCGCCAGCAGCTTGGGCGCGGAGGGGCCTGAAGCTTTCTTT; CDR3 protein: CASSLGAEGPEAFF
J gene: TRBJ1-5; D gene: .; V gene: TRBV5-5; clone size: .; CDR3 DNA: TGTGCCAGCAGCCGTCGGGTCGATAGCAATCAGCCCCAGCATTTT; CDR3 protein: CASSRRVDSNQPQHF
J gene: TRBJ1-5; D gene: .; V gene: TRBV7-3; clone size: .; CDR3 DNA: TGTGCCAGCAGCTTTGGTGCAGGGCAGCCCCAGCATTTT; CDR3 protein: CASSFGAGQPQHF
J gene: TRBJ1-5; D gene: TRBD1; V gene: TRBV25-1; clone size: once; CDR3 DNA: TGTGCCAGCAGTGAGACAGGGAATCAGCCCCAGCATTTT; CDR3 protein: CASSETGNQPQHF
J gene: TRBJ1-1; D gene: TRBD1; V gene: TRBV5-1; clone size: .; CDR3 DNA: TGCGCCAGCAGCTTCATGCAGGGGGTGGGCACTGAAGCTTTCTTT; CDR3 protein: CASSFMQGVGTEAFF
J gene: TRBJ2-2; D gene: .; V gene: TRBV19; clone size: .; CDR3 DNA: TGTGCCAGCAGAGTTAGGGGGGGCACCGGGGAGCTGTTTTTT; CDR3 protein: CASRVRGGTGELFF
J gene: TRBJ1-3; D gene: TRBD1; V gene: TRBV10-3; clone size: .; CDR3 DNA: TGTGCCATCAGTGAGGGGACAGGGGCTGGAAACACCATATATTTT; CDR3 protein: CAISEGTGAGNTIYF
J gene: TRBJ1-1; D gene: .; V gene: TRBV25-1; clone size: .; CDR3 DNA: TGTGCCAGCCAGTATAACAGGAACACTGAAGCTTTCTTT; CDR3 protein: CASQYNRNTEAFF
J gene: TRBJ1-1; D gene: TRBD1; V gene: TRBV27; clone size: .; CDR3 DNA: TGTGCCAGCAGAGTCAGGGGGGCAAACACTGAAGCTTTCTTT; CDR3 protein: CASRVRGANTEAFF
J gene: TRBJ1-2; D gene: .; V gene: TRBV4-2; clone size: .; CDR3 DNA: TGTGCCAGCAGCCAAGGCGGGACGAGCTATGGCTACACCTTC; CDR3 protein: CASSQGGTSYGYTF
J gene: TRBJ1-5; D gene: .; V gene: TRBV15; clone size: .; CDR3 DNA: TGTGCCACCAAGAGGGAGGGGAGCAATCAGCCCCAGCATTTT; CDR3 protein: CATKREGSNQPQHF
J gene: TRBJ1-2; D gene: TRBD1; V gene: TRBV19; clone size: once; CDR3 DNA: TGTGCCAGTACTATCCACCGGACAGGGATAAGCGGCTACACCTTC; CDR3 protein: CASTIHRTGISGYTF
J gene: TRBJ1-2; D gene: .; V gene: TRBV28; clone size: .; CDR3 DNA: TGTGCCAGCGAGACTAGCTATGGCTACACCTTC; CDR3 protein: CASETSYGYTF
J gene: TRBJ2-3; D gene: TRBD2; V gene: TRBV29-1; clone size: .; CDR3 DNA: TGCAGCGGCGGGGGGATTGCGGATACGCAGTATTTT; CDR3 protein: CSGGGIADTQYF
J gene: TRBJ2-7; D gene: .; V gene: TRBV18; clone size: .; CDR3 DNA: TGTGCCAGCTCACCAATATCACAGGGCTACGAGCAGTACTTC; CDR3 protein: CASSPISQGYEQYF
J gene: TRBJ1-2; D gene: TRBD1; V gene: TRBV3-1/TRBV3-2; clone size: .; CDR3 DNA: TGTGCCAGCAGCCTGGACAGGGGTAATGGCTACACCTTC; CDR3 protein: CASSLDRGNGYTF
J gene: TRBJ1-3; D gene: .; V gene: TRBV9; clone size: .; CDR3 DNA: TGTGCCAGCAGCACAGGCAACTCTGGAAACACCATATATTTT; CDR3 protein: CASSTGNSGNTIYF
J gene: TRBJ2-3; D gene: TRBD1; V gene: TRBV18; clone size: .; CDR3 DNA: TGTGCCAGCTCACCCGGGACAGGGAAAGCAGATACGCAGTATTTT; CDR3 protein: CASSPGTGKADTQYF
J gene: TRBJ1-1; D gene: .; V gene: TRBV3-1/TRBV3-2; clone size: .; CDR3 DNA: TGTGCCAGCAGCCAAGCGGGTCAGGGGACTGAAGCTTTCTTT; CDR3 protein: CASSQAGQGTEAFF
J gene: TRBJ2-7; D gene: .; V gene: TRBV5-1; clone size: .; CDR3 DNA: TGCGCCAGCAGCCCCCTCAGTGGCGAGCAGTACTTC; CDR3 protein: CASSPLSGEQYF
J gene: TRBJ1-3; D gene: .; V gene: TRBV5-6; clone size: .; CDR3 DNA: TGTGCCAGCAGCTTGTACTGGCGGAGCTCTGGAAACACCATATATTTT; CDR3 protein: CASSLYWRSSGNTIYF
J gene: TRBJ1-3; D gene: .; V gene: TRBV28; clone size: .; CDR3 DNA: TGTGCCAGCAGTATGGGAGGGGCACTCACCTCTGGAAACACCATATATTTT; CDR3 protein: CASSMGGALTSGNTIYF
J gene: TRBJ1-4; D gene: .; V gene: TRBV5-6; clone size: .; CDR3 DNA: TGTGCCAGCAGCTTGGCAGTATTTGCGGGTAATGAAAAACTGTTTTTT; CDR3 protein: CASSLAVFAGNEKLFF
J gene: TRBJ1-6; D gene: .; V gene: TRBV18; clone size: .; CDR3 DNA: TGTGCCAGCTCACCGGGTCGACAGGCTAATTCACCCCTCCACTTT; CDR3 protein: CASSPGRQANSPLHF
J gene: TRBJ1-6; D gene: .; V gene: TRBV28; clone size: once; CDR3 DNA: TGTGCCAGCAGGTACCAGGGTAAGAGGAATTCACCCCTCCACTTT; CDR3 protein: CASRYQGKRNSPLHF
J gene: TRBJ1-4; D gene: TRBD1; V gene: TRBV5-1; clone size: .; CDR3 DNA: TGCGCCAGCAGCCCAGGACAGGGCTTATCTAATGAAAAACTGTTTTTT; CDR3 protein: CASSPGQGLSNEKLFF
J gene: TRBJ1-1; D gene: TRBD1; V gene: TRBV7-8; clone size: .; CDR3 DNA: TGTGCCAGCAGCCGAGAGACAGGGGAGGGGGCTGAAGCTTTCTTT; CDR3 protein: CASSRETGEGAEAFF
J gene: TRBJ1-5; D gene: .; V gene: TRBV6-5; clone size: .; CDR3 DNA: TGTGCCAGCAGGAGCGCTGTTTCGCCCCAGCATTTT; CDR3 protein: CASRSAVSPQHF
J gene: TRBJ1-6; D gene: TRBD1; V gene: TRBV5-5; clone size: .; CDR3 DNA: TGTGCCAGCAGCTTCGGGACAGGGAATTCACCCCTCCACTTT; CDR3 protein: CASSFGTGNSPLHF
J gene: TRBJ1-4; D gene: .; V gene: TRBV6-5; clone size: .; CDR3 DNA: TGTGCCGCGGGGGGGGGAACTGAAAAACTGTTTTTT; CDR3 protein: CAAGGGTEKLFF
J gene: TRBJ1-3; D gene: TRBD1; V gene: TRBV29-1; clone size: .; CDR3 DNA: TGCAGCGTTGAAGATCTGGGACAGGTTATTAGGTTACACTCTGGAAACACCATATATTTT; CDR3 protein: CSVEDLGQVIRLHSGNTIYF
J gene: TRBJ1-1; D gene: TRBD1; V gene: TRBV7-9; clone size: .; CDR3 DNA: TGTGCCAGCAGCCCAAAACCCACAGGGGTAAGGGGCACTGAAGCTTTCTTT; CDR3 protein: CASSPKPTGVRGTEAFF
J gene: TRBJ1-6; D gene: .; V gene: TRBV4-2; clone size: few; CDR3 DNA: TGTGCCAGCAGCCCTGGGGCACAGATGAATTCACCCCTCCACTTT; CDR3 protein: CASSPGAQMNSPLHF
J gene: TRBJ1-5; D gene: .; V gene: TRBV6-5; clone size: .; CDR3 DNA: TGTGCCAGCAGTTTGAGGAACAATCAGCCCCAGCATTTT; CDR3 protein: CASSLRNNQPQHF
J gene: TRBJ1-1; D gene: .; V gene: TRBV5-4; clone size: .; CDR3 DNA: TGTGCCAGCAGCCCGGGGGGGGCGGGGACTGAAGCTTTCTTT; CDR3 protein: CASSPGGAGTEAFF
J gene: TRBJ1-2; D gene: TRBD1; V gene: TRBV7-9; clone size: .; CDR3 DNA: TGTGCCAGCAGCTTAGCTTTGGACAGGGAAAATGGCTACACCTTC; CDR3 protein: CASSLALDRENGYTF
J gene: TRBJ2-7; D gene: TRBD1; V gene: TRBV5-1; clone size: .; CDR3 DNA: TGCGCCAGCAGCTTGACAGGGGAATCCTCCTACGAGCAGTACTTC; CDR3 protein: CASSLTGESSYEQYF
J gene: TRBJ1-4; D gene: .; V gene: TRBV4-1; clone size: .; CDR3 DNA: TGCGCCAGCAGCCAAGTTGACAGTGAAAAACTGTTTTTT; CDR3 protein: CASSQVDSEKLFF
J gene: TRBJ1-3; D gene: .; V gene: TRBV3-1/TRBV3-2; clone size: .; CDR3 DNA: TGTGCCAGCAGCCGAAAGGGGAACTCTGGAAACACCATATATTTT; CDR3 protein: CASSRKGNSGNTIYF
J gene: TRBJ2-5; D gene: TRBD2; V gene: TRBV6-4; clone size: .; CDR3 DNA: TGTGCCATCAATAGCGGGGGGGCATGGAAGACCCAGTACTTC; CDR3 protein: CAINSGGAWKTQYF
J gene: TRBJ1-1; D gene: TRBD1; V gene: TRBV7-9; clone size: .; CDR3 DNA: TGTGCCAGCAGCCCCCATGGGACAGGGACCACTGAAGCTTTCTTT; CDR3 protein: CASSPHGTGTTEAFF
J gene: TRBJ1-1; D gene: .; V gene: TRBV3-1/TRBV3-2; clone size: .; CDR3 DNA: TGTGCCAGCAGCCAACCTGGGCCCAACACTGAAGCTTTCTTT; CDR3 protein: CASSQPGPNTEAFF
J gene: TRBJ2-7; D gene: TRBD1; V gene: TRBV27; clone size: few; CDR3 DNA: TGTGCCAGCAGTTCCCCTGGGACAGGCTCGGCCGAGCAGTACTTC; CDR3 protein: CASSSPGTGSAEQYF
J gene: TRBJ1-2; D gene: TRBD1; V gene: TRBV5-4; clone size: .; CDR3 DNA: TGTGCCAGCAGCGTAACAGGGGACTCAACTAACTATGGCTACACCTTC; CDR3 protein: CASSVTGDSTNYGYTF
J gene: TRBJ2-7; D gene: TRBD2; V gene: TRBV15; clone size: once; CDR3 DNA: TGTGCCACCAGCTCGCGACCCCCGGGGACTAGCGGACTCTACGAGCAGTACTTC; CDR3 protein: CATSSRPPGTSGLYEQYF
J gene: TRBJ2-4; D gene: TRBD2; V gene: TRBV7-9; clone size: .; CDR3 DNA: TGTGCCAGCAGCGTGACTAGCGGGGCGGACCTTTTTGCCAAAAACATTCAGTACTTC; CDR3 protein: CASSVTSGADLFAKNIQYF
J gene: TRBJ1-6; D gene: .; V gene: TRBV7-2; clone size: few; CDR3 DNA: TGTGCCAGCAGCTCGACAGAGAATTCACCCCTCCACTTT; CDR3 protein: CASSSTENSPLHF
J gene: TRBJ2-3; D gene: TRBD2; V gene: TRBV19; clone size: .; CDR3 DNA: TGTGCCAGTAGTAATGGGGGGGGAACAGATACGCAGTATTTT; CDR3 protein: CASSNGGGTDTQYF
J gene: TRBJ1-6; D gene: TRBD1; V gene: TRBV27; clone size: .; CDR3 DNA: TGTGCCAGCAGTTTATGGGTTGACAGGGGAGGGTCACCCCTCCACTTT; CDR3 protein: CASSLWVDRGGSPLHF
J gene: TRBJ2-7; D gene: TRBD1; V gene: TRBV28; clone size: .; CDR3 DNA: TGTGCCAGCAGTTTAGTACAGGGGAACGAGCAGTACTTC; CDR3 protein: CASSLVQGNEQYF
J gene: TRBJ1-1; D gene: .; V gene: TRBV5-1; clone size: .; CDR3 DNA: TGCGCCAGCTCAGCCCCGGGGGACACTGAAGCTTTCTTT; CDR3 protein: CASSAPGDTEAFF
J gene: TRBJ2-4; D gene: .; V gene: TRBV5-1; clone size: .; CDR3 DNA: TGCGCCAGCAGCAACGAGTGGGCCAAAAACATTCAGTACTTC; CDR3 protein: CASSNEWAKNIQYF
J gene: TRBJ1-1; D gene: .; V gene: TRBV27; clone size: .; CDR3 DNA: TGTGCCAGCAGTTTGATCGGGGGAACTGAAGCTTTCTTT; CDR3 protein: CASSLIGGTEAFF